The rows below give T cell receptor beta chains drawn from one sample of a study of regulatory T cells in long-lasting Graves disease. TCRdb itself ran the multiplex PCR reads through MiXCR, one entry per CDR3 protein. The sample has hundreds of thousands of distinct CDR3 sequences; over 15% are singletons. These same records also appear under a second study, on T cells in Graves' hyperthyroidism and ophthalmopathy.

The sample was peripheral blood mononuclear cells (PBMCs), taken at new diagnosis, from a patient treated with antithyroid drugs. The receptor set was obtained from a man aged 35 to 55 with Graves disease. Both conserved end residues are part of each CDR3. Fields, in order: J gene, V gene, clone size, CDR3 protein. Rows may omit the clone size; those that give it use once, few, many or a size class.

j_gene: TRBJ2-7; v_gene: TRBV18; abundance: many; CDR3aa: CASSPRLVNEQYF
j_gene: TRBJ1-4; v_gene: TRBV2; abundance: many; CDR3aa: CASRDRRSNEKLFF
j_gene: TRBJ2-7; v_gene: TRBV11-3; abundance: many; CDR3aa: CASSLGWLRDASYEQYF
j_gene: TRBJ2-5; v_gene: TRBV5-4; abundance: few; CDR3aa: CASSLGTLTEETQYF
j_gene: TRBJ1-1; v_gene: TRBV12-3/TRBV12-4; abundance: many; CDR3aa: CATRRDTEAFF
j_gene: TRBJ1-4; v_gene: TRBV19; abundance: .; CDR3aa: CATGRINEKLFF
j_gene: TRBJ1-4; v_gene: TRBV5-1; abundance: many; CDR3aa: CASSLGSGEKLFF
j_gene: TRBJ2-1; v_gene: TRBV6-2/TRBV6-3; abundance: few; CDR3aa: CASSQKGNWGDEQFF
j_gene: TRBJ1-4; v_gene: TRBV7-2; abundance: many; CDR3aa: CASSLLGGQVKGKLFF
j_gene: TRBJ1-1; v_gene: TRBV6-5; abundance: .; CDR3aa: CASSYSTRDRGMNTEAFF
j_gene: TRBJ2-3; v_gene: TRBV5-1; abundance: many; CDR3aa: CASNAKQGVGTDTQYF
j_gene: TRBJ2-7; v_gene: TRBV5-1; abundance: many; CDR3aa: CASSPQSGGDEQYF
j_gene: TRBJ1-5; v_gene: TRBV4-1; abundance: few; CDR3aa: CASSQGGEYSNQPQHF
j_gene: TRBJ2-4; v_gene: TRBV28; abundance: many; CDR3aa: CASLEIAKNIQYF
j_gene: TRBJ2-7; v_gene: TRBV6-2/TRBV6-3; abundance: few; CDR3aa: CASSYFPGQGYEQYF
j_gene: TRBJ2-4; v_gene: TRBV27; abundance: .; CDR3aa: CASRLRGEGIQYF
j_gene: TRBJ2-1; v_gene: TRBV5-1; abundance: many; CDR3aa: CASSDPGTGAPAGNEQFF
j_gene: TRBJ2-1; v_gene: TRBV6-1; abundance: few; CDR3aa: CASSDSSGGGNEQFF
j_gene: TRBJ2-7; v_gene: TRBV3-1; abundance: many; CDR3aa: CASSATFGVQYF
j_gene: TRBJ2-7; v_gene: TRBV28; abundance: few; CDR3aa: CASTYTSGGSYEQYF
j_gene: TRBJ2-1; v_gene: TRBV3-1; abundance: many; CDR3aa: CASSHEGSYNEQFF
j_gene: TRBJ2-3; v_gene: TRBV11-2; abundance: many; CDR3aa: CASSFQGAISTDTQYF
j_gene: TRBJ2-3; v_gene: TRBV6-4; abundance: few; CDR3aa: CASSNDGLDTQYF
j_gene: TRBJ2-4; v_gene: TRBV15; abundance: .; CDR3aa: CATSRLQGALAKNIQYF
j_gene: TRBJ1-4; v_gene: TRBV29-1; abundance: .; CDR3aa: CSVEDTTGSEKLFF
j_gene: TRBJ2-3; v_gene: TRBV13; abundance: many; CDR3aa: CASSLSRASGGMYGTDTQYF
j_gene: TRBJ1-4; v_gene: TRBV20-1; abundance: many; CDR3aa: CSAVRRENLEKLFF
j_gene: TRBJ2-3; v_gene: TRBV4-2; abundance: .; CDR3aa: CASSQAIGGEGSDTQYF
j_gene: TRBJ2-3; v_gene: TRBV11-2; abundance: many; CDR3aa: CASSPTGGRTTDTQYF